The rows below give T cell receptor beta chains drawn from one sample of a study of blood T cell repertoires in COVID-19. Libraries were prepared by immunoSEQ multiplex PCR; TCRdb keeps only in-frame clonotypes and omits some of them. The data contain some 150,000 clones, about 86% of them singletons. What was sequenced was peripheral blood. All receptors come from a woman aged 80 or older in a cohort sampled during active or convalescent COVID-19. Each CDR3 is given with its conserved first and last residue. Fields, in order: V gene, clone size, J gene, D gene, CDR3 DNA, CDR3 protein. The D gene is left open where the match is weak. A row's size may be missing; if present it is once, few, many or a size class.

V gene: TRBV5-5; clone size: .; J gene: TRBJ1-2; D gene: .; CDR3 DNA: TGTGCCAGCAGCTTGGACATCTTGGCAAATGGCTACACCTTC; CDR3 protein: CASSLDILANGYTF
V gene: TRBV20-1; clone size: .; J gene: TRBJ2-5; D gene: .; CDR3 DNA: TGCAGTGCTACACAAGAGACCCAGTACTTC; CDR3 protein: CSATQETQYF
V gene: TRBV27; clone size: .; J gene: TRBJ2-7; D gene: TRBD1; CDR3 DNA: TGTGCCAGCAGTTCCCCGGACAGGGGGCTATGGGAGCAGTACTTC; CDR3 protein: CASSSPDRGLWEQYF
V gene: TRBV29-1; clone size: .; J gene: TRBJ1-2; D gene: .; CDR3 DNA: TGCAGCGTTGGGACAGCCCTCTATGGCTACACCTTC; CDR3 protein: CSVGTALYGYTF
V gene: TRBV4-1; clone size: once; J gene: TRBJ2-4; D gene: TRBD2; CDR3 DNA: TGCGCCAGCAGCCCGACTAGCGGGGGGGCTGTAGCCAAAAACATTCAGTACTTC; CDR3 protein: CASSPTSGGAVAKNIQYF
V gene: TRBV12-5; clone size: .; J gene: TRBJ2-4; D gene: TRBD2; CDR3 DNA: TGTGCTAGTGGTCCGAGCGGGAGTGGAAACATTCAGTACTTC; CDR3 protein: CASGPSGSGNIQYF
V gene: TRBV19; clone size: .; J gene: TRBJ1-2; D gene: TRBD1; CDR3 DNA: TGTGCCAGTAGTAAAGACAGGGGGCAGATCTATGGCTACACCTTC; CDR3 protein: CASSKDRGQIYGYTF
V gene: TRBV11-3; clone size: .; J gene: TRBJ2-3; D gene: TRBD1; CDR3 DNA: TGTGCCAGCAGCCGAGGGACAGGCCTCCGCACAGATACGCAGTATTTT; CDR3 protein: CASSRGTGLRTDTQYF
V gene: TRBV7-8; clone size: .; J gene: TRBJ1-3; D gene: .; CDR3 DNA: TGTGCCAGCAGCCGGCGGAGTGACACCATATATTTT; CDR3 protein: CASSRRSDTIYF
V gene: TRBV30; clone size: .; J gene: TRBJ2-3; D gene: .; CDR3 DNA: TGTGCCTGGAAACCCTCCCGTATAGCGAGGAGGGTAGATACGCAGTATTTT; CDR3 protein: CAWKPSRIARRVDTQYF
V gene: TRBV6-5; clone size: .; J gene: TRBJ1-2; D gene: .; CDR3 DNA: TGTGCCAGCAGGGCCTCGAGGCAGGGCGGCTACACCTTC; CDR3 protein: CASRASRQGGYTF
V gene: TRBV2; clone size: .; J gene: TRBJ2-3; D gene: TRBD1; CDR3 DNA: TGTGCCAGCTCAGGGGACAGGGGGATGACAGATACGCAGTATTTT; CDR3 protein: CASSGDRGMTDTQYF
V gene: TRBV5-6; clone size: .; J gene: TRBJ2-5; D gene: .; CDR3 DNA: TGTGCCAGCAGACACTGGACAGAAAACACCCCGAGGGGCCAAGAGACCCAGTACTTC; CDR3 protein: CASRHWTENTPRGQETQYF
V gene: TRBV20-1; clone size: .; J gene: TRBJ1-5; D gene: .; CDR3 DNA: TGCAGTGCTCCCGGCAATCAGCCCCAGCATTTT; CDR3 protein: CSAPGNQPQHF
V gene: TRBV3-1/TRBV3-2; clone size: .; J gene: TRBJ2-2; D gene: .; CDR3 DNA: TGTGCCAGCAGCCAAGTCCGGAGCACCGGGGAGCTGTTTTTT; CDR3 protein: CASSQVRSTGELFF
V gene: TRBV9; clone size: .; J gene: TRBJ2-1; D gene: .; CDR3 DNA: TGTGCCAGCAGCCCCAGCGGGTCAAGCTCCTACAATGAGCAGTTCTTC; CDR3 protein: CASSPSGSSSYNEQFF
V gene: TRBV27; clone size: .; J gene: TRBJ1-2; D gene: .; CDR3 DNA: TGTGCCAGCAGTTTACTGGGGGCCAACTATGGCTACACCTTC; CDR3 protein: CASSLLGANYGYTF
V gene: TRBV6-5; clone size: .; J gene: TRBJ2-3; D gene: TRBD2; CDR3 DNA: TGTGCCAGCAGTTACGGGACTAGCGGCACAGATACGCAGTATTTT; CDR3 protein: CASSYGTSGTDTQYF
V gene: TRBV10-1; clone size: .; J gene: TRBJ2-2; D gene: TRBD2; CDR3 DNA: TGCGCCAGCACTTCCCGGGGGGACGGGGAGCTGTTTTTT; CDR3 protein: CASTSRGDGELFF
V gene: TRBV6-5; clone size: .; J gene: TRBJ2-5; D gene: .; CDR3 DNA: TGTGCCAGCACCAGGGGCCCCGGGGATGGGACCCAGTACTTC; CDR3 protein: CASTRGPGDGTQYF
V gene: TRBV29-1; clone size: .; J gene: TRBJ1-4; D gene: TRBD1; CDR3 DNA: TGCAGCGTCCAACAGGGGGGAGCTGAAAAACTGTTTTTT; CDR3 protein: CSVQQGGAEKLFF
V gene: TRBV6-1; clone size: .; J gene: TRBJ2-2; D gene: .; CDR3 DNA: TGTGCCAGCAGTGAACCAGGGGCCGGGGAGCTGTTTTTT; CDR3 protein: CASSEPGAGELFF
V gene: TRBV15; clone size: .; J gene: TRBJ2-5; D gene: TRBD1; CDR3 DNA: TGTGCCACCAGCGGACAGGGTAGGGAAGAGACCCAGTACTTC; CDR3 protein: CATSGQGREETQYF
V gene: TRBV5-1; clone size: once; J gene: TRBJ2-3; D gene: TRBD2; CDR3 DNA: TGCGCCAGCAGCTCGGGACTAGCGCCCACAGATACGCAGTATTTT; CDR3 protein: CASSSGLAPTDTQYF
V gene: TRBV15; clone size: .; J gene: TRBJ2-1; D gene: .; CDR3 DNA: TGTGCCACCAGCAGAGACAGGCTAAGCTCCTACAATGAGCAGTTCTTC; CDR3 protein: CATSRDRLSSYNEQFF
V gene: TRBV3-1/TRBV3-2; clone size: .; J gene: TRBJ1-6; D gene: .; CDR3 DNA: TGTGCCAGCAGCCAATTTGTTGGGGCCTCCTATAATTCACCCCTCCACTTT; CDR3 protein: CASSQFVGASYNSPLHF
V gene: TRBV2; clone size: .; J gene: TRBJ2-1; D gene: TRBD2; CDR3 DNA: TGTGCCAGCAGTTCTGGACTAGCTTGGGATGAGCAGTTCTTC; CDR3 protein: CASSSGLAWDEQFF
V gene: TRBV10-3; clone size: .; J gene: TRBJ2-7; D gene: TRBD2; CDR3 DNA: TGTGCCATCAGTGGGGGCGGGGGGGCTCCCTACGAGCAGTACTTC; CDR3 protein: CAISGGGGAPYEQYF
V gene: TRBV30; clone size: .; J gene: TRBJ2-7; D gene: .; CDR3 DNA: TGTGCCTGGAGCGTGACGGGGGAGCAGTACTTC; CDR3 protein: CAWSVTGEQYF
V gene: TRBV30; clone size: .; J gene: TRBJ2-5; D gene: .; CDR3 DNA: TGTGCCTGGAGGGTGGCAGAGACCCAGTACTTC; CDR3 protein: CAWRVAETQYF
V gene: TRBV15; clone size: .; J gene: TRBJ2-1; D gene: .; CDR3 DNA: TGTGCCACCAGCAGCGAGAGGGGGAATGAGCAGTTCTTC; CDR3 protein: CATSSERGNEQFF
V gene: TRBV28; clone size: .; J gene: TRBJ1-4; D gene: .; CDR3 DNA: TGTGCCAGCAGTTTTGCGGGACTATCTTTCTTAAGCGGCGAAAAACTGTTTTTT; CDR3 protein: CASSFAGLSFLSGEKLFF
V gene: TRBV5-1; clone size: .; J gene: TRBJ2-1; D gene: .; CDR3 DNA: TGCGCCAGCAGCTTAGGGGCGGGGCAGACCTACAATGAGCAGTTCTTC; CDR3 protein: CASSLGAGQTYNEQFF
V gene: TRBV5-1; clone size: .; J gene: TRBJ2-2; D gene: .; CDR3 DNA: TGCGCCAGCAAACAGGGTACCGGGGAGCTGTTTTTT; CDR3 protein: CASKQGTGELFF
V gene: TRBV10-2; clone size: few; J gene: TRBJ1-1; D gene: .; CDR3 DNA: TGCGCCAGCTTATCAACAGGCCCGGCGACTGAAGCTTTCTTT; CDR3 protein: CASLSTGPATEAFF
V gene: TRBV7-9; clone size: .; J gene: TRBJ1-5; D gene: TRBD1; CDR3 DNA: TGTGCCAGCAGCGGACAGGTCCTACGGGGCAATCAGCCCCAGCATTTT; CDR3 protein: CASSGQVLRGNQPQHF
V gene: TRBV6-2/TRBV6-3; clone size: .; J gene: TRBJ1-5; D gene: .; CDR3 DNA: TGTGCCAGCAGTTACCCCCAGGGGATGAGCAATCAGCCCCAGCATTTT; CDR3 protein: CASSYPQGMSNQPQHF
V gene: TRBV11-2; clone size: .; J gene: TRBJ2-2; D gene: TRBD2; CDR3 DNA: TGTGCCAGCAGCTTGTCTGGACTAGTAAACACCGGGGAGCTGTTTTTT; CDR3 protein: CASSLSGLVNTGELFF
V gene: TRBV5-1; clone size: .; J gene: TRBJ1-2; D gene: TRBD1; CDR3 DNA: TGCGCCAGCAGCCCGGGACAGGGAATAGGTGAGCTACATGGCTACACCTTC; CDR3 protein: CASSPGQGIGELHGYTF
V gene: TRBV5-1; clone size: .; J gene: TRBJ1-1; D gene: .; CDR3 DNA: TGCGCCAGCAGCTTGGCCATGAGATCCACTGAAGCTTTCTTT; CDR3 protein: CASSLAMRSTEAFF